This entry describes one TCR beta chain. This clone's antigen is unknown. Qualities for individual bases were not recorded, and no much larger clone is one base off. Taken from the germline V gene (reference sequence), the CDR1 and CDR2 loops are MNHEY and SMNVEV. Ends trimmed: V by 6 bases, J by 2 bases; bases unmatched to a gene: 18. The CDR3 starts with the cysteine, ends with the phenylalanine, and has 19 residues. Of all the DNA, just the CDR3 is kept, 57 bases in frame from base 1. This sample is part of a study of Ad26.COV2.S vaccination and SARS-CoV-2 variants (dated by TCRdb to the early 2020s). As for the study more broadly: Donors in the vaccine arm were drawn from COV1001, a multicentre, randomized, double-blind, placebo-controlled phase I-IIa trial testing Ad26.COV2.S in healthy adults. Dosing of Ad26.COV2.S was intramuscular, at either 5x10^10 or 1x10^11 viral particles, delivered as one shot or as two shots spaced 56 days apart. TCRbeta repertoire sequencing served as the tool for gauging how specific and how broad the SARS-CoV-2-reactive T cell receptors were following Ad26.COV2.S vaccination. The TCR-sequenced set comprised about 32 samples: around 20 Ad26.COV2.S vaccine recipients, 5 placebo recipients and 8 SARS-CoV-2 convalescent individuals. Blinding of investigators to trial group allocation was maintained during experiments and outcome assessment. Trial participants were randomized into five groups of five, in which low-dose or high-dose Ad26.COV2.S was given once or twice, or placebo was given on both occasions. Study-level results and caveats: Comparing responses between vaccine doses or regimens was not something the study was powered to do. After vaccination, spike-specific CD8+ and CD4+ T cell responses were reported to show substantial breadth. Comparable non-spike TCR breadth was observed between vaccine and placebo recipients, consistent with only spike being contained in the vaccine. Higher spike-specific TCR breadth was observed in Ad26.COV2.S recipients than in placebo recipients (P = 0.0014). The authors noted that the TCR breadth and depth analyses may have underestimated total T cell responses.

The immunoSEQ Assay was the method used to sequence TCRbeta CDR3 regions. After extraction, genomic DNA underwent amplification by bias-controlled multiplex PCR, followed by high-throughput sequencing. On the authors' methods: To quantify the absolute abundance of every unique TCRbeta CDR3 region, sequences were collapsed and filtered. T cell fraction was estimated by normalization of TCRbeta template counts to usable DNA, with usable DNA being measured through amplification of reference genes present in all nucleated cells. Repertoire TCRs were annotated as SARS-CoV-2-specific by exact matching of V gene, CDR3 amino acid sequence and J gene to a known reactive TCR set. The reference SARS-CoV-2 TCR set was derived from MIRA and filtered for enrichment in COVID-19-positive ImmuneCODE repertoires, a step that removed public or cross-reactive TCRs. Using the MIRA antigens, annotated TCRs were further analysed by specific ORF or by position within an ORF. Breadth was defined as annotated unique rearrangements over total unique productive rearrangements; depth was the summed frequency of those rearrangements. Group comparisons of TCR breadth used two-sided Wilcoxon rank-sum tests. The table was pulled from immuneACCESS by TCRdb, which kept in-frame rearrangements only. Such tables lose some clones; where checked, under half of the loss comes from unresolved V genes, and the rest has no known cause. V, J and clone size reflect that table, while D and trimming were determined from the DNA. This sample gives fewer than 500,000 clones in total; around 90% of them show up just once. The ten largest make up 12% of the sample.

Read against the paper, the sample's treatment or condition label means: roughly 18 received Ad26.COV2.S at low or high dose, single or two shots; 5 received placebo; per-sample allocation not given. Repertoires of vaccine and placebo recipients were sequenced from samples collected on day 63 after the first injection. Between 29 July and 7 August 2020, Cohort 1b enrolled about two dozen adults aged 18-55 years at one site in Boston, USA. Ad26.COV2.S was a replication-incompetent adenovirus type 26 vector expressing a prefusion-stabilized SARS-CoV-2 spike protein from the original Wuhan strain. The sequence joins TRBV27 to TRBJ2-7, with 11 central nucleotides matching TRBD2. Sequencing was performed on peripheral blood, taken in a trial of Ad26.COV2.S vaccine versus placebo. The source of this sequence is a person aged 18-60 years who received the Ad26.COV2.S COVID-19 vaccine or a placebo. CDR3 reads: CASSRLKRPGLADTYEQYF. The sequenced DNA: TGTGCCAGCAGCCGATTAAAAAGACCGGGACTAGCGGATACCTACGAGCAGTACTTC.